One and the same sample provided the 14 T cell receptor beta chains below, sequenced in a study of cytomegalovirus exposure and HLA in healthy donors. PCR used 60 Vbeta primers and 13 Jbeta primers. Profiling relied on immunoSEQ multiplex PCR, and the TCRdb table lists in-frame clones only, not all of them. The sample spans under 70,000 clones; the ten largest clones claim approximately 12%. The specimen was PBMCs. The receptor set was obtained from a woman between 25 and 40 years old in good health and CMV-seropositive.

The chain couples TRBV7-2 to TRBJ1-5, with D hard to call. The length of the CDR3 is 13 residues. CDR1 and CDR2 from the germline V gene are SGHTA and FQGNSA. Between the trimmed V and J ends, which lost 1 base and 11 bases, there was a span of 12 bases. CDR3 sequence reads: CASSLERVSTQHF. The CDR3 DNA follows: TGTGCCAGCAGCTTAGAGCGGGTCTCAACCCAGCATTTT.

The rearrangement uses TRBV6-6 and TRBJ1-2; D remains ambiguous. The CDR3 contains 14 residues. Trimming shortened V by 0 bases and J by 7 bases, and 12 bases separated the two germline ends. CDR1 and CDR2 from the germline V gene are MNHNY and SVGAGI (reference sequence). This CDR3 reads CASSYSSGGGGYTF. The CDR3 bases are TGTGCCAGCAGTTACTCGAGTGGTGGTGGTGGCTACACCTTC.

The V gene is TRBV9, the J gene TRBJ2-7, with D hard to call. The germline gives CDR1 SGDLS, CDR2 YYNGEE. V was clipped by 0 bases and J by 6 bases, with 4 bases between them. The CDR3 sequence is 11 residues long. This CDR3 is CASSVGAEQYF. The CDR3 DNA reads as TGTGCCAGCAGCGTAGGGGCCGAGCAGTACTTC.

This chain uses TRBV30 with TRBJ2-7; 7 bases are a match to TRBD1. Germline V gene sequence: CDR1 GTSNPN, CDR2 SVGIG (reference sequence). The CDR3 spans 14 residues. CDR3 nucleotide sequence: TGTGAACTTCAAGACAGGGTGGACCCCTACGAGCAGTACTTC. Amino acid sequence: CELQDRVDPYEQYF.

This chain joins TRBV6-5 and TRBJ2-7, with TRBD2 matching over 7 bases. J gave up 9 bases and V 6 bases, and 11 bases lay outside the gene matches. This CDR3 spans 13 amino acids. From germline, CDR1 is MNHEY and CDR2 SVGAGI. The CDR3 nucleotides are TGTGCCAGCAGCCCCGGGGGAGGGGCGGTGCAGTACTTC. The encoded protein is CASSPGGGAVQYF.

The chain employs TRBV11-3 and TRBJ1-4; possibly TRBD1 for D (6 bases). V gave up 5 bases and J gave up 8 bases, with 15 bases separating them. Germline V gene data show CDR1 as SGHNT and CDR2 as YENEEA. The CDR3 sequence is 14 residues long. CDR3: CASSAQGMGEKLFF. The CDR3 nucleotides are TGTGCCAGCAGCGCCCAGGGGATGGGAGAAAAACTGTTTTTT.

The chain has TRBV13 and TRBJ2-3; the match to TRBD1 covers 12 bases. CDR3 length: 15 amino acids. Per germline, CDR1 PRHDT and CDR2 FYEKMQ (reference sequence). After removal of 5 bases from V and 4 bases from J, the junction contained 4 bases not matched to a gene. The DNA for the CDR3 is TGTGCCAGCAGCCCGGGACAGGGGGCCGCAGATACGCAGTATTTT. Translation: CASSPGQGAADTQYF.

Regarding this clone: This sample also contains other DNA sequences that code for the same CDR3. The chain uses TRBV4-1 and TRBJ2-7; a weak D match, TRBD1 (6 bases). The V gene's germline CDR1 is MGHRA and CDR2 YSYEKL. The V and J ends lost 4 bases and 0 bases respectively, with 10 bases between them. This CDR3 is 14 amino acids long. The CDR3 nucleotides are TGCGCCAGCAGCCCACGGGACACCTCCTACGAGCAGTACTTC. It specifies CASSPRDTSYEQYF.

The CDR3 nucleotides read TGTGCCAGCAGCCCGGGAATAGCGGGGGGAACAGATACGCAGTATTTT. This encodes CASSPGIAGGTDTQYF. The chain employs TRBV7-9 and TRBJ2-3; 10 bases line up with TRBD2. The CDR3 runs to 16 residues. Germline trimming cut 5 bases from V and 3 bases from J; bases unmatched to any gene: 8. Germline V gives CDR1 SEHNR, CDR2 FQNEAQ (reference sequence).

The genes are TRBV27 and TRBJ2-1; D uncertain. V was trimmed by 6 bases and J by 2 bases, leaving 14 bases between them. The germline V gene encodes CDR1 MNHEY and CDR2 SMNVEV (reference sequence). There are 15 residues in the CDR3. The CDR3 protein is CASRPGGSTYNEQFF. The CDR3 DNA reads as TGTGCCAGCAGGCCCGGCGGTTCTACCTACAATGAGCAGTTCTTC.

The chain recombines TRBV30 with TRBJ2-7, with 7 positions matching TRBD1. The ends lost 5 bases at V and 3 bases at J; junction bases unmatched: 10. The CDR3 has 14 residues. CDR1 GTSNPN and CDR2 SVGIG come from the germline V gene (reference sequence). The CDR3 loop is CAWDYRGNYYEQYF. The CDR3 nucleotides read TGTGCCTGGGACTACAGGGGAAATTACTACGAGCAGTACTTC.

The gene calls are TRBV6-5 and TRBJ2-1; perhaps TRBD1 as D (6 bases). CDR3 length: 15 residues. Trimming removed 0 bases from V and 3 bases from J, with 9 bases in between. CDR1 and CDR2 (germline): MNHEY, SVGAGI. The CDR3 loop is CASSYSQGSYNEQFF. The DNA of the CDR3 is TGTGCCAGCAGTTACTCGCAGGGGAGCTACAATGAGCAGTTCTTC.

The rearrangement links TRBV9 to TRBJ2-1, with D perhaps matching TRBD2 (5 bases). CDR1 is SGDLS and CDR2 is YYNGEE in the germline V gene. Between the trimmed V and J ends, which lost 0 bases and 1 base, there was a span of 8 bases. The CDR3 contains 15 residues. The CDR3 protein is CASSVEEGSYNEQFF. CDR3 nucleotides: TGTGCCAGCAGCGTAGAAGAGGGATCCTACAATGAGCAGTTCTTC.

This chain connects TRBV7-9 to TRBJ2-3, with 9 bases aligning to TRBD2. Germline V gene data show CDR1 as SEHNR and CDR2 as FQNEAQ (reference sequence). Unmatched junction bases numbered 1, after V lost 5 bases and J lost 1 base. The CDR3 consists of 14 residues. CDR3: CASSASGGTDTQYF. DNA for the CDR3: TGTGCCAGCAGCGCTAGCGGGGGCACAGATACGCAGTATTTT.